The source of this TCR beta chain is a study of shared clonotypes between healthy human individuals. Study results and limitations: Few donors restricted represented genetic and exposure-history diversity.

As concerns this clone: The antigen remains undetermined.

With 1 base clipped from V and 5 bases from J, the junction kept 13 bases outside the gene matches. This CDR3 comprises 19 residues. Per germline, CDR1 LGHNA and CDR2 YSLEER. Caucasian adults living in Nashville, Tennessee, provided all samples. DNA at about 210 ng, roughly 30,000 T cell genomes, went into sorted-subset replicate PCRs. The method was immunoSEQ multiplex PCR; TCRdb's version includes in-frame clones alone and lacks a portion of them. The table includes about 2,500,000 clones, approximately 90% detected once. The sequenced material came from naive CD4+ T cells sorted from blood. Subset reported: CD45RA+ positively selected. This receptor was obtained from a man aged 18 to 30 in good health. The chain links TRBV4-3 to TRBJ1-6; 8 bases align to TRBD1. The CDR3 protein is CASSQALILTGGDNSPLHF. The CDR3 nucleotides read TGCGCCAGCAGCCAAGCCTTAATACTAACAGGGGGGGATAATTCACCCCTCCACTTT.